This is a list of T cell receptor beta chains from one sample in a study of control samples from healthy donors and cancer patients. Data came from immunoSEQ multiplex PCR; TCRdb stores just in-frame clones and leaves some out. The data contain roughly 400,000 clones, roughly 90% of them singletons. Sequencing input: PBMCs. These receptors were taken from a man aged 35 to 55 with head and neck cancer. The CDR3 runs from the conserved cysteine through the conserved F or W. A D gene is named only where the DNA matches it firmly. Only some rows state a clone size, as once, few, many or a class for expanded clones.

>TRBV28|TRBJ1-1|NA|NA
CASRKEVRNTEAFF
TGTGCCAGCAGAAAAGAGGTGAGGAACACTGAAGCTTTCTTT
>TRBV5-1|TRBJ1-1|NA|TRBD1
CASSLADRGHTEAFF
TGCGCCAGCAGCTTGGCGGACAGGGGGCACACTGAAGCTTTCTTT
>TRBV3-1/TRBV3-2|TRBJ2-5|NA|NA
CASSQDGQHPGTQYF
TGTGCCAGCAGCCAAGATGGTCAGCACCCAGGGACCCAGTACTTC
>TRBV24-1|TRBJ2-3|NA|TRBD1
CATSDRGTGEPDTQYF
TGTGCCACCAGTGATAGAGGGACAGGGGAGCCAGATACGCAGTATTTT
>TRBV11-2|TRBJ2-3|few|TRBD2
CASSPYSGTSSRPDTQYF
TGTGCCAGCAGCCCATACTCCGGGACTAGCAGTAGACCAGATACGCAGTATTTT
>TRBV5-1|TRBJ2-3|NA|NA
CASSLAAAFRTDTQYF
TGCGCCAGCAGCTTGGCCGCAGCATTTCGAACAGATACGCAGTATTTT
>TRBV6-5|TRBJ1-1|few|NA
CASSPDEAEAFF
TGTGCCAGCAGCCCCGACGAGGCTGAAGCTTTCTTT
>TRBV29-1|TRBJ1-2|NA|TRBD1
CSGTGPYGYTF
TGCAGCGGGACAGGGCCCTATGGCTACACCTTC
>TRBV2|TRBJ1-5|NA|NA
CASKKEQTRDQPQHF
TGTGCCAGCAAAAAGGAGCAGACCCGGGATCAGCCCCAGCATTTT
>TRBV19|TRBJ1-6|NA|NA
CASSIREYNSPLHF
TGTGCCAGTAGTATTCGGGAGTATAATTCACCCCTCCACTTT
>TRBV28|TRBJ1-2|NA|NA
CASNRSGYYGYTF
TGTGCCAGCAACCGCTCCGGGTACTATGGCTACACCTTC
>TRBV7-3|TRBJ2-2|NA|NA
CASSLKNTGELFF
TGTGCCAGCAGCTTAAAGAACACCGGGGAGCTGTTTTTT
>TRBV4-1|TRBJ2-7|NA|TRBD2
CASSQDLAGATYEQYF
TGCGCCAGCAGCCAAGATCTAGCGGGGGCAACCTACGAGCAGTACTTC
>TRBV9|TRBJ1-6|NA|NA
CASSVESYNSPLHF
TGTGCCAGCAGCGTAGAATCCTATAATTCACCCCTCCACTTT
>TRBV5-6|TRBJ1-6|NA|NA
CASSEGSIPLHF
TGTGCCAGCAGCGAAGGGTCCATACCCCTCCACTTT
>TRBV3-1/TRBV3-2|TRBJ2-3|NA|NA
CASSQVPGFTDTQYF
TGTGCCAGCAGCCAAGTACCGGGATTCACAGATACGCAGTATTTT
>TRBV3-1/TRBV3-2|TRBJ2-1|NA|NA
CASSQKRQPYNEQFF
TGTGCCAGCAGCCAAAAACGACAGCCCTACAATGAGCAGTTCTTC
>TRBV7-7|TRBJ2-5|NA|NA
CASSPGELETQYF
TGTGCTAGCAGCCCAGGGGAACTTGAGACCCAGTACTTC
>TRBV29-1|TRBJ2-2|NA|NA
CSVVRVGELFF
TGCAGCGTTGTGAGGGTCGGGGAGCTGTTTTTT
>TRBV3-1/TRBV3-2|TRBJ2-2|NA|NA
CASSLELSRGELFF
TGTGCCAGCAGCCTAGAGCTCTCCCGTGGGGAGCTGTTTTTT
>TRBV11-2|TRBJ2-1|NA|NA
CASSLRIGGGEQFF
TGTGCCAGCAGCCTCCGGATCGGGGGAGGTGAGCAGTTCTTC
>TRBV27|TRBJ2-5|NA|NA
CASSQSGTGGETQYF
TGTGCCAGCAGTCAATCGGGGACGGGCGGGGAGACCCAGTACTTC
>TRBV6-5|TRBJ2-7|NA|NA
CASSYSSQQADYEQYF
TGTGCCAGCAGTTACTCCTCCCAGCAGGCGGACTACGAGCAGTACTTC
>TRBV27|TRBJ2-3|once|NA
CASSLWSADTQYF
TGTGCCAGCAGTTTATGGTCAGCAGATACGCAGTATTTT
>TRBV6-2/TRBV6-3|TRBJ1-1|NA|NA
CASSYSTPPTTEAFF
TGTGCCAGCAGTTACTCGACACCCCCGACCACTGAAGCTTTCTTT